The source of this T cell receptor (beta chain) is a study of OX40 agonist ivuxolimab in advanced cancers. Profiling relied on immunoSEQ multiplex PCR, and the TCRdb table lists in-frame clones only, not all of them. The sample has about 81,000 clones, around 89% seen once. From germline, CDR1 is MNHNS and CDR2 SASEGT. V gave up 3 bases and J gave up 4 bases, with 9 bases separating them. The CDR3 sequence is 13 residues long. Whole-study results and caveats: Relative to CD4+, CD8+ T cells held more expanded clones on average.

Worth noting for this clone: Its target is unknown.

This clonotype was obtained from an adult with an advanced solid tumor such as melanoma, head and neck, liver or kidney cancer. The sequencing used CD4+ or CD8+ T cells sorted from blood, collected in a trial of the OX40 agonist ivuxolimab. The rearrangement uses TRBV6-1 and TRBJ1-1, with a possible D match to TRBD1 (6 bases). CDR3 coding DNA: TGTGCCAGCAGTGAGGGGGCGGTCACTGAAGCTTTCTTT. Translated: CASSEGAVTEAFF.